This TCR beta chain was found in a study of shared clonotypes between healthy human individuals. Across the whole study: Those who served as donors were a couple of women and a few men between the ages of 18 and 49.

Study-wide findings and caveats: Sharing across four donors was highest in naive CD4 (roughly 5%) and lowest in memory CD8 (around 0.4%). What naive subsets generally showed was a larger estimated richness than memory subsets showed.

Sequencing was performed with immunoSEQ multiplex PCR; in TCRdb, only in-frame clones are kept and a portion is missing. This sample has under 600,000 clones, with roughly 98% found just once. Concerning this clone itself: What it binds is unknown.

Germline assignment: CDR1 SGHAT and CDR2 FQNNGV. Trimming took off 5 bases at V and 7 bases at J, with 18 bases between the two ends. This CDR3 contains 14 residues. Positively selected for CCR7, the CD45RO-negative cells used as naive CD8 cells excluded terminally differentiated effector memory CD45RA+ cells. The sequencing sample was made of naive CD8+ T cells sorted from blood. The receptor was derived from a man under 40 in good health. The rearrangement uses TRBV11-2 and TRBJ2-7, with a weak D call TRBD1 (6 bases). The CDR3 spells CASSREYRDKEQYF. In nucleotides, the CDR3 is TGTGCCAGCAGCCGGGAATACCGGGACAAAGAGCAGTACTTC.